This T cell receptor (beta chain) was documented in a study of blood T cells in healthy people across ages. The germline V and J ends were trimmed by 0 bases and 0 bases, with 12 bases remaining between them. The CDR3 covers 17 residues. CDR1 is SGHVS and CDR2 is FQNEAQ in the germline V gene. Primed by a sample-barcoded 5' primer and a J-beta primer mix, a second PCR proceeded for about 7 to 11 cycles. Per sample, CDR3-containing paired-end reads numbered at least 2.5 million. TCRdb called the 5' RACE reads again in MiXCR, with one record for every CDR3 protein. The data contain over 1,500,000 distinct CDR3 sequences, about two fifths of them singletons.

Sample: blood. The receptor was isolated from a human donor in good health. The V and J genes are TRBV7-8 and TRBJ1-5; D possibly corresponds to TRBD1 (5 bases). The CDR3 DNA follows: TGTGCCAGCAGCTTAGCGCTCGGGGACCTTAGCAATCAGCCCCAGCATTTT. It translates to CASSLALGDLSNQPQHF.